This entry lists 5 T cell receptor beta chains sequenced from one sample in a study of blood T cells in healthy people across ages (dated by TCRdb to between 2015 and 2017). The library was prepared using 5' RACE. A second PCR of roughly 7 to 11 cycles was run with a J-beta primer mix and a sample-barcoded 5' primer. Using fastp at Q25 and MiXCR, TCRdb reprocessed the public reads and kept productive beta chains. Each entry is one CDR3 protein sequence, shown with its most common DNA and genes. This sample is represented by fewer than 2,000,000 distinct CDR3 sequences; 30% to 40% of them were singletons. The biggest ten clones account for 23% of the sample. The sample taken for sequencing was blood. The receptors stem from a human donor in good health.

The chain uses TRBV20-1 and TRBJ2-3; D uncertain. Germline CDR1 reads DFQATT; CDR2 reads SNEGSKA (reference sequence). Trimming took off 0 bases at V and 1 base at J, with 11 bases between the two ends. The CDR3 extends over 15 amino acids. This CDR3 is CSARDPRSGTDTQYF. The CDR3 DNA reads as TGCAGTGCTAGAGATCCCAGAAGTGGCACAGATACGCAGTATTTT.

The chain couples TRBV5-6 to TRBJ1-2; D not certain. The CDR3 has 12 amino acids. Germline CDR1 and CDR2: SGHDT and YYEEEE. V was clipped by 0 bases and J by 9 bases, with 9 bases between them. CDR3 region: CASSLDPGRYTF. The CDR3, as DNA: TGTGCCAGCAGCTTGGACCCGGGTCGCTACACCTTC.

This clonotype was counted at least ten times. The chain couples TRBV29-1 to TRBJ2-7; D gene uncertain. The ends were cut back, 2 bases at V and 2 bases at J, with 10 bases in the middle. The V gene's germline CDR1 is SQVTM and CDR2 ANQGSEA. The CDR3 covers 13 residues. As DNA, the CDR3 is TGCAGCGTTGAAATTTCGGGTACCTACGAGCAGTACTTC. This translates into CSVEISGTYEQYF.

The chain uses TRBV7-2 and TRBJ2-7, with 13 bases that match TRBD2. Trimming took 4 bases from V and 9 from J; bases not matched to a gene: 3. The CDR3 contains 13 residues. Germline loops: CDR1 SGHTA, CDR2 FQGNSA. This chain's CDR3 is CASSSRLAGGQYF. The CDR3 DNA reads TGTGCCAGCAGCTCCAGACTAGCGGGGGGGCAGTACTTC.

This chain links TRBV25-1 with TRBJ2-2; D may be TRBD2 (6 bases). This CDR3 comprises 15 residues. Germline CDR1 is MGHDK and CDR2 is SYGVNS. The V end was cut by 7 bases, the J end by 4 bases, with 16 bases between. CDR3 protein: CASNGGGVATGELFF. The CDR3 DNA is TGTGCCAGCAACGGAGGAGGGGTGGCCACCGGGGAGCTGTTTTTT. Full variable domain (rest looked up from reference TRBV25-1 and TRBJ2-2): EADIYQTPRYLVIGTGKKITLECSQTMGHDKMYWYQQDPGMELHLIHYSYGVNSTEKGDLSSESTVSRIRTEHFPLTLESARPSHTSQYLCASNGGGVATGELFFGEGSRLTVL.